This T cell receptor beta chain is from a study of persistence of HIV-infected CD4 T cells. The libraries were made with immunoSEQ version 4 in survey mode. The table came from immunoSEQ multiplex PCR; TCRdb's copy has only in-frame clones and leaves some out. The sample includes some 39,000 clones, 82% of them seen just once. Worth noting for this clone: Its antigen is unknown.

Overlapping HIV-1 Gag 15-mer peptides at around 0.91 ug per peptide per mL were used. CD40L-negative CD69-negative CD45RO-high memory CD4+ T cells were sorted as populations depleted of antigen-responding cells. Trimming stripped 3 bases from V and 3 bases from J, with 9 bases between. Germline values: CDR1 SNHLY, CDR2 FYNNEI. This CDR3 spans 14 amino acids. This chain connects TRBV2 to TRBJ2-1; no clear D. The sequenced sample was cultured CD4+ T cells from PBMCs, obtained from a patient who received antiretroviral therapy. The receptor's source is an adult with HIV. The donor label of this sample is uncertain. DNA of the CDR3: TGTGCCAGCAGTGACCCGGACGGCTACAATGAGCAGTTCTTC. It translates to CASSDPDGYNEQFF.